Below are 3 T cell receptor beta chains sequenced from a single sample in a study of blood T cell repertoires in COVID-19. The data were produced by immunoSEQ multiplex PCR, yet TCRdb's version contains in-frame clones alone and is incomplete. The sample holds over 250,000 clones, less than 90% seen once. Sequencing was done on a sample of peripheral blood. These receptors all come from a human donor in a cohort sampled during active COVID-19.

The chain combines TRBV6-5 with TRBJ1-1, with D tentatively TRBD1 (6 bases). This CDR3 is 15 amino acids long. In germline, CDR1 is MNHEY, CDR2 SVGAGI. V was trimmed by 6 bases and J by 1 base, leaving 15 bases between them. The CDR3 reads CASSDMGHSNTEAFF. CDR3 in DNA: TGTGCCAGCAGCGATATGGGACATTCGAACACTGAAGCTTTCTTT.

This clone was seen once. The V gene is TRBV5-1, the J gene TRBJ2-2; D is perhaps TRBD2 (5 bases). Trimming cost V 0 bases and J 5 bases, with 11 bases left between them. This CDR3 is 15 amino acids long. The V gene's germline CDR1 is SGHRS and CDR2 YFSETQ. The CDR3 region is CASSLGDRDTGELFF. CDR3 nucleotides: TGCGCCAGCAGCTTGGGGGATCGGGATACCGGGGAGCTGTTTTTT.

The chain has TRBV7-9 and TRBJ2-4; 7 bases map to TRBD1. The germline CDR1 and CDR2 sequences are SEHNR and FQNEAQ (reference sequence). The CDR3 contains 17 residues. V lost 1 base to trimming and J lost 0 bases; unmatched junction nucleotides: 6. The CDR3, as DNA: TGTGCCAGCAGCTTAGGGGGGACAGCCATAGCCAAAAACATTCAGTACTTC. It translates to CASSLGGTAIAKNIQYF. Looking up the rest from reference TRBV7-9 and TRBJ2-4 gives the full variable domain: DTGVSQNPRHKITKRGQNVTFRCDPISEHNRLYWYRQTLGQGPEFLTYFQNEAQLEKSRLLSDRFSAERPKGSFSTLEIQRTEQGDSAMYLCASSLGGTAIAKNIQYFGAGTRLSVL.